This T cell receptor (beta chain) was captured by sequencing in a study of cytomegalovirus exposure and HLA in healthy donors. V was clipped by 4 bases and J by 2 bases, with 19 bases between them. CDR3 size: 17 residues. Germline V lookup: CDR1 SGHDT, CDR2 YYEEEE. Primers for the PCR totalled 60 Vbeta and 13 Jbeta. Data came from immunoSEQ multiplex PCR; TCRdb stores just in-frame clones and leaves some out. The data show fewer than 250,000 clones, around 80% seen once. This clone was seen just once. This clonotype originated in a man aged 18-30 years in good health and CMV-seronegative. Sequencing input: PBMCs. This sequence joins TRBV5-6 and TRBJ2-1; D is perhaps TRBD2 (7 bases). The CDR3 DNA sequence: TGTGCCAGCAGCCCCCCATTCGGGGGGCGCCCCTACAATGAGCAGTTCTTC. This sequence encodes CASSPPFGGRPYNEQFF.